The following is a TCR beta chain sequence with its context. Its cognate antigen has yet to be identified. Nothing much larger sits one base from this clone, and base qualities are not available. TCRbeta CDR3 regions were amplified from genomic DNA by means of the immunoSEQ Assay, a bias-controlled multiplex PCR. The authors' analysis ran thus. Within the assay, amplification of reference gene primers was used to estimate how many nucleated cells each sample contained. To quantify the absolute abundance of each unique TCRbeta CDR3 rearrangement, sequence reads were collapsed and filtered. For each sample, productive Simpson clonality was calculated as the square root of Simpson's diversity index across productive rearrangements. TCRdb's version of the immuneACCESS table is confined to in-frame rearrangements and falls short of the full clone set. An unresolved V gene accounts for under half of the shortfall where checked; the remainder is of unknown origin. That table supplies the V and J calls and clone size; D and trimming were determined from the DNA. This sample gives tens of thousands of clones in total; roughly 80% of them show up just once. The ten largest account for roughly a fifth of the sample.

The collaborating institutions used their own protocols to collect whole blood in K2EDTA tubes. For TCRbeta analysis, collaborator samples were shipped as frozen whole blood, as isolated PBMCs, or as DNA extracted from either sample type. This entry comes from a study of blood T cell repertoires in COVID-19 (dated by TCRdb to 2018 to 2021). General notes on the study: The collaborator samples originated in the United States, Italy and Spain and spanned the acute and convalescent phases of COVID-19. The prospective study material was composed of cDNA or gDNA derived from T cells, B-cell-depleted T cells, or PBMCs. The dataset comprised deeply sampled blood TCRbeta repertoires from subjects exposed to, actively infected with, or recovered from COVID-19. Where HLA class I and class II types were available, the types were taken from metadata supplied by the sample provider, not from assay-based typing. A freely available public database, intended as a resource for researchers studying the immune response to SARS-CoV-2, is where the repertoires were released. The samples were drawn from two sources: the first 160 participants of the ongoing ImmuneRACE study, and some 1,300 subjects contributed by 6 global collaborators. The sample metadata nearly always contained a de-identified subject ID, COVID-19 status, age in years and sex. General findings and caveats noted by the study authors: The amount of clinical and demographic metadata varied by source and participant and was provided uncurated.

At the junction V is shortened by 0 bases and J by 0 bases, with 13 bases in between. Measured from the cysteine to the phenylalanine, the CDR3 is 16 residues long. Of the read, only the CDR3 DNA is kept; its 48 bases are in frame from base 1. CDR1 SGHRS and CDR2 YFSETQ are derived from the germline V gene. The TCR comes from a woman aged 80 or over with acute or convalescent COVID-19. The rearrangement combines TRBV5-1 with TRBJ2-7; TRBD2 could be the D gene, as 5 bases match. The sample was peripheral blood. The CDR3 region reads CASSLASGSTSYEQYF. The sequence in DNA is TGCGCCAGCAGCTTGGCCTCGGGGTCTACCTCCTACGAGCAGTACTTC.